One and the same sample provided the 14 T cell receptor beta chains below, sequenced in a study of identical twins. MiXCR, run by TCRdb on the 5' RACE reads, gives a single entry per CDR3 protein. The table includes about 340,000 distinct CDR3 sequences, around an eighth detected once. These data are also associated with another study on yellow fever vaccine responses in identical twins.

Specimen: CD8+ T cells sorted from blood. The receptors here all came from a woman aged 18-29 years in good health.

Many counts were recorded for this clonotype. The rearrangement links TRBV11-2 to TRBJ2-5; TRBD2 might be the D (5 bases). The CDR3 sequence is 15 residues long. CDR1 SGHAT and CDR2 FQNNGV come from the germline V gene. Trimming stripped 0 bases from V and 4 bases from J, with 12 bases between. Written as DNA, the CDR3 is TGTGCCAGCAGCTTAGAGAGTAGCGAGGTAGAGACCCAGTACTTC. Protein: CASSLESSEVETQYF.

This clonotype has a handful of counts. The chain is built from TRBV12-3 or TRBV12-4 and TRBJ1-2; TRBD1 matches at 7 bases. Trimming at V came to 3 bases and at J to 3 bases, leaving 13 bases not matched to a gene. The CDR3 covers 17 residues. The CDR3 sequence: CASSFFDRALSYYGYTF. Here the CDR3 DNA reads TGTGCCAGCAGTTTTTTTGACAGGGCGCTATCCTACTATGGCTACACCTTC.

This clonotype was recorded a few times. The gene calls are TRBV27 and TRBJ2-2; 10 bases fit TRBD1. CDR3 length: 16 residues. Germline trimming cut 10 bases from V and 5 bases from J; bases unmatched to any gene: 13. Germline CDR1 and CDR2: MNHEY and SMNVEV (reference sequence). The CDR3 is CATLPGTGVGTGELFF. The CDR3 region has the DNA TGTGCCACATTACCCGGGACAGGGGTAGGAACCGGGGAGCTGTTTTTT.

This clonotype has at least ten counts. The chain carries TRBV29-1 and TRBJ2-1; D might be TRBD2 (6 bases). Germline V lookup: CDR1 SQVTM, CDR2 ANQGSEA. This CDR3 is built from 12 residues. Trimming cost V 3 bases and J 8 bases, with 11 bases left between them. CDR3 residues: CSVETSVDEQFF. Written as DNA, the CDR3 is TGCAGCGTTGAGACTAGTGTGGATGAGCAGTTCTTC.

The rearrangement links TRBV28 to TRBJ1-1; D call uncertain. The V gene lost 5 bases and the J gene lost 5 bases, with 15 bases spanning the gap. Germline assignment: CDR1 MDHEN and CDR2 SYDVKM. The CDR3 consists of 14 residues. CDR3 nucleotide sequence: TGTGCCAGCAGTCCTGGCCCTTTGTGGACTGAAGCTTTCTTT. It translates to CASSPGPLWTEAFF.

This clonotype came up a few times. The V call is TRBV5-1, the J call TRBJ2-7; 9 bases are shared with TRBD1. CDR3 size: 15 residues. The germline gives CDR1 SGHRS, CDR2 YFSETQ. Losses at the gene ends were 3 bases for V and 2 bases for J; bases not matched to a gene: 6. CDR3 nucleotides: TGCGCCAGCAGCTGGGGGACAGGGCCCGCCTACGAGCAGTACGTC. Translation gives CASSWGTGPAYEQYV.

The table lists this clonotype with a few counts. The chain links TRBV20-1 to TRBJ1-1, with D uncertain. CDR3 length: 15 amino acids. Trimming shortened V by 0 bases and J by 0 bases, and 11 bases separated the two germline ends. Germline V gene lookup returns CDR1 DFQATT and CDR2 SNEGSKA (reference sequence). CDR3 amino acids: CSARDIRWVNTEAFF. CDR3 bases: TGCAGTGCTAGAGATATCCGGTGGGTGAACACTGAAGCTTTCTTT.

This sequence joins TRBV15 and TRBJ1-6; tentative D call: TRBD1 (5 bases). V lost 5 bases to trimming and J lost 7 bases, with 18 bases between them. This CDR3 contains 16 residues. CDR1 and CDR2 (germline): LNHNV, YYDKDF (reference sequence). The CDR3 region is CATSLWTGHRNSPLHF. In nucleotides, the CDR3 is TGTGCCACCAGCCTCTGGACCGGGCACAGGAATTCACCCCTCCACTTT.

The rearrangement joins TRBV7-9 to TRBJ1-1; the match to TRBD1 covers 8 bases. In germline, CDR1 is SEHNR, CDR2 FQNEAQ (reference sequence). This CDR3 is 14 amino acids long. V lost 3 bases, J lost 4 bases, and 4 bases stayed unmatched. The CDR3 loop is CASSFRDRPTEAFF. DNA for the CDR3: TGTGCCAGCAGCTTCCGGGACAGGCCCACTGAAGCTTTCTTT.

The table lists this clonotype with a few counts. V usage is TRBV4-1 and J usage is TRBJ2-6; D call uncertain. CDR3 size: 16 residues. Per the germline V gene, CDR1 is MGHRA and CDR2 is YSYEKL. V was pared by 1 base and J by 4 bases, with 11 bases between. The CDR3 here is CASSQVIGWGANVLTF. CDR3 sequence (DNA): TGCGCCAGCAGCCAAGTAATAGGGTGGGGGGCCAACGTCCTGACTTTC.

The table lists this clonotype with a few counts. V and J are TRBV10-3 and TRBJ1-4; D may be TRBD1 (5 bases). The CDR3 contains 15 residues. Germline CDR1 and CDR2: ENHRY and SYGVKD. V lost 1 base and J 6 bases, leaving 12 bases between the germline ends. The chain's CDR3 is CAISEWMGTDEKLFF. CDR3 in DNA: TGTGCCATCAGTGAGTGGATGGGGACGGATGAAAAACTGTTTTTT.

The chain employs TRBV3-1 and TRBJ2-1; TRBD2 agrees at 9 bases. Germline V gene sequence: CDR1 LGHDT, CDR2 YNNKEL (reference sequence). Trimming took 4 bases from V and 2 from J; bases not matched to a gene: 12. This CDR3 region has 18 residues. CDR3 DNA sequence: TGTGCCAGCAGCCTAACAGCGGGAGGAGCGACAACCTACAATGAGCAGTTCTTC. It specifies CASSLTAGGATTYNEQFF.

The table lists this clonotype with a few counts. This chain uses TRBV24-1 with TRBJ1-1, with 7 bases lining up with TRBD1. This CDR3 contains 13 residues. Losses at the gene ends were 7 bases for V and 5 bases for J; bases not matched to a gene: 6. CDR1 and CDR2 from the germline V gene are KGHDR and SFDVKD. The CDR3 sequence is CATSPGGWTEAFF. The DNA for the CDR3 is TGTGCCACCAGCCCAGGGGGTTGGACTGAAGCTTTCTTT.

V is TRBV11-1 and J is TRBJ2-1; D is ambiguous. The germline V gene encodes CDR1 SGHAT and CDR2 FQDESV (reference sequence). This CDR3 has 18 amino acids. Between the trimmed V and J ends, which lost 5 bases and 5 bases, there was a span of 25 bases. DNA of the CDR3: TGTGCCAGCAGCCCCACGGTGGGAAAGACCCCCCCACACAATGAGCAGTTCTTC. Protein sequence: CASSPTVGKTPPHNEQFF. Looking up the rest from reference TRBV11-1 and TRBJ2-1 gives the full variable domain: EAEVAQSPRYKITEKSQAVAFWCDPISGHATLYWYRQILGQGPELLVQFQDESVVDDSQLPKDRFSAERLKGVDSTLKIQPAELGDSAMYLCASSPTVGKTPPHNEQFFGPGTRLTVL.